This TCR beta chain is from a study of blood T cell repertoires in COVID-19. Study-wide context: Sites in the United States, Italy and Spain provided acute and convalescent COVID-19 samples.

Unmatched junction bases numbered 9, after V lost 4 bases and J lost 0 bases. The CDR3 is made up of 17 amino acids. Germline V gene data show CDR1 as MGHRA and CDR2 as YSYEKL. Clones were read by immunoSEQ multiplex PCR, and TCRdb kept only the in-frame ones, dropping some. In the table there are about 170,000 clones, approximately 85% of which are singletons. This TCR was sampled from a man older than 75 with COVID-19, enrolled during active disease. Source material: peripheral blood. The chain carries TRBV4-1 and TRBJ1-1; 9 positions match TRBD1. CDR3 loop: CASSPTQGAPLNTEAFF. CDR3 in DNA: TGCGCCAGCAGCCCTACACAGGGGGCCCCACTGAACACTGAAGCTTTCTTT.